This TCR beta chain is from a study of cytomegalovirus exposure and HLA in healthy donors. Overall study: The approximately 130 validation repertoires and the approximately 670 first-cohort repertoires shared a platform, a later analysis reported.

This clone was counted once. The antigen is unknown. The donors formed part of the approximately 130-subject validation cohort, distinct from the roughly 660-subject first cohort. Findings and caveats of the study: It was approximately 170 TCR beta chains that were listed as cytomegalovirus-associated. The study found most TCR sequences rare, yet found some public TCRs in many donors.

Only in-frame clones appear in the TCRdb table, and some are missing; sequencing was by immunoSEQ multiplex PCR. The repertoire holds about 360,000 clones, with roughly 90% as singletons. Germline V gives CDR1 KGHSH, CDR2 LQKENI. This CDR3 contains 15 residues. V was trimmed by 3 bases and J by 0 bases, leaving 8 bases between them. The chain carries TRBV18 and TRBJ2-2; D is unclear. The TCR originated in a woman between 18 and 30 years old in good health and CMV-seronegative. Sample: PBMCs. The CDR3 loop reads CASSPQFANTGELFF. The DNA for the CDR3 is TGTGCCAGCTCACCTCAGTTCGCGAACACCGGGGAGCTGTTTTTT.